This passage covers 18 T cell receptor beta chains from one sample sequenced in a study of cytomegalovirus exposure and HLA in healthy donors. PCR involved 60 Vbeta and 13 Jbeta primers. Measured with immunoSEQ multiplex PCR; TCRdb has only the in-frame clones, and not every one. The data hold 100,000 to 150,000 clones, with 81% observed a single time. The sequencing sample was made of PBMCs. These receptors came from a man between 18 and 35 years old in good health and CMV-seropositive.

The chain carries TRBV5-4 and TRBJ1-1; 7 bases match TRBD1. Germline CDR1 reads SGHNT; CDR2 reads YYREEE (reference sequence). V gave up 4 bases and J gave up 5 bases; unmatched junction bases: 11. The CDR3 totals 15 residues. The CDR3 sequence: CASSRTWGQNTEAFF. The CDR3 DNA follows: TGTGCCAGCAGCCGCACATGGGGACAGAATACTGAAGCTTTCTTT.

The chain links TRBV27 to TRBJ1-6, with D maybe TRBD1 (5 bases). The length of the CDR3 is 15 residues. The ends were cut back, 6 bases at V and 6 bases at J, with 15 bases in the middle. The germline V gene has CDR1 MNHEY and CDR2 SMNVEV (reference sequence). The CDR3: CASRVTVEGNSPLHF. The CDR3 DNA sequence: TGTGCCAGCAGGGTGACAGTTGAAGGTAATTCACCCCTCCACTTT.

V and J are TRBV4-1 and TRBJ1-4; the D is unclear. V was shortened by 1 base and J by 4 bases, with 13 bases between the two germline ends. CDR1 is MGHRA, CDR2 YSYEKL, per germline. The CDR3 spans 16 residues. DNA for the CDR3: TGCGCCAGCAGCCAAGGGTCCGCGGGTTTTAATGAAAAACTGTTTTTT. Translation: CASSQGSAGFNEKLFF.

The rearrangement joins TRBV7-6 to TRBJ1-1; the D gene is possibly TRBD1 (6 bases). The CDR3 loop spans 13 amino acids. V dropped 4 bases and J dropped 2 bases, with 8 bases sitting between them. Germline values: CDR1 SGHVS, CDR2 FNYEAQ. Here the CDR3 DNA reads TGTGCCAGCAGCTCGGACAGAAACACTGAAGCTTTCTTT. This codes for CASSSDRNTEAFF.

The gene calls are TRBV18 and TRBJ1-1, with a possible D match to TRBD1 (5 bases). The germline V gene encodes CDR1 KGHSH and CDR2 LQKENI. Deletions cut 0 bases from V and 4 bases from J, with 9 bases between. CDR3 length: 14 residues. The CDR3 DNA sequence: TGTGCCAGCTCACCACCGGCAGGGTCCACTGAAGCTTTCTTT. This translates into CASSPPAGSTEAFF.

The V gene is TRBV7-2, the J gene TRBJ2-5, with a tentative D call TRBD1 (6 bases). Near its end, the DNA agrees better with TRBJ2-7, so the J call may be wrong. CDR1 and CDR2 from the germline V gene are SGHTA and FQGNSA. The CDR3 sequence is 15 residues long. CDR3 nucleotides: TGTGCCAGCAGCTTAATGCTTGGGGGCCGCTACGAGCAGTACTTC. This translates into CASSLMLGGRYEQYF.

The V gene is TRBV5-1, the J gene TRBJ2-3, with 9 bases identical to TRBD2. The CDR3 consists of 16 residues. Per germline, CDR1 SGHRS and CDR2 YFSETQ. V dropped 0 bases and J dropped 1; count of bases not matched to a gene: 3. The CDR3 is CASSLGQRGGTDTQYF. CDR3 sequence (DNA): TGCGCCAGCAGCTTGGGCCAGCGGGGGGGCACAGATACGCAGTATTTT.

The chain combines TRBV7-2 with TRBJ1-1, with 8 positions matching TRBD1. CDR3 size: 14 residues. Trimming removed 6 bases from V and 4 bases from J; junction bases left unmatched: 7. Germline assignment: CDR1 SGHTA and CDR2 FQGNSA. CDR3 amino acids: CASSQTTGGTEAFF. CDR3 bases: TGTGCCAGCAGTCAAACCACAGGGGGCACTGAAGCTTTCTTT.

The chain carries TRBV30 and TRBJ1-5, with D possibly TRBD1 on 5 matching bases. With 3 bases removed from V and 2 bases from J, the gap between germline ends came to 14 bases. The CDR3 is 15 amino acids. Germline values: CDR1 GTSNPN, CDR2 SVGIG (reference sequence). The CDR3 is CAWRRGGMGNQPQHF. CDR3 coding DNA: TGTGCCTGGAGGCGTGGGGGGATGGGCAATCAGCCCCAGCATTTT.

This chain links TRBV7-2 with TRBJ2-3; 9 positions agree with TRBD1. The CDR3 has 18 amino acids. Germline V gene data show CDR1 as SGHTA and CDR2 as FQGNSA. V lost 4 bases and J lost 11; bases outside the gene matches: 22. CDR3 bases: TGTGCCAGCAGCTCCCAGTTAGGGGGACAGGGCCTACTTACGGGGCAGTATTTT. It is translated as CASSSQLGGQGLLTGQYF.

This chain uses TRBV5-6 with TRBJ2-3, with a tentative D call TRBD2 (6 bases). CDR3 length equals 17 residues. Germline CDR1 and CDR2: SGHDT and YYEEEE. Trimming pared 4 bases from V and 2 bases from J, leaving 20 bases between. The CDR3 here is CASSLNRDFTYTDTQYF. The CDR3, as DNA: TGTGCCAGCAGCCTAAACCGGGACTTTACTTACACAGATACGCAGTATTTT.

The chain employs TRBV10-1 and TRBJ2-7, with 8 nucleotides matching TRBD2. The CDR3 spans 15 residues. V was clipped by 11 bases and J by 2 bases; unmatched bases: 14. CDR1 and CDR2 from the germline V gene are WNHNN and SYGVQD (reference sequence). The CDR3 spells CARHKGGRQTYEQYF. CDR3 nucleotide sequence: TGCGCCCGTCACAAAGGCGGGAGGCAAACCTACGAGCAGTACTTC.

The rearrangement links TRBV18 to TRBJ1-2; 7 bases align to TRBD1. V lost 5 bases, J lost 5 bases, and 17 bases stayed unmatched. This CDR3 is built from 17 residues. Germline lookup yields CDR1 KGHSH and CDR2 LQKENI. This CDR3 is CASSTETGVGETYGYTF. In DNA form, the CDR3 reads TGTGCCAGCTCAACAGAAACAGGGGTTGGGGAGACGTATGGCTACACCTTC.

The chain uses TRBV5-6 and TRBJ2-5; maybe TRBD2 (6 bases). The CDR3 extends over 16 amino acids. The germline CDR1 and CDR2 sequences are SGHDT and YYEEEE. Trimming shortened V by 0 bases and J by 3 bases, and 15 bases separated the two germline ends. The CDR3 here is CASSLERRVWEETQYF. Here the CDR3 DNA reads TGTGCCAGCAGCTTGGAGCGGAGGGTATGGGAAGAGACCCAGTACTTC.

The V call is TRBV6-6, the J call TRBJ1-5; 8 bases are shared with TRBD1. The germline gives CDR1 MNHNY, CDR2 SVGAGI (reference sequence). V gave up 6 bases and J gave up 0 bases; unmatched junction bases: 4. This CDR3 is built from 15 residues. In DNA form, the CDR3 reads TGTGCCAGCAGCCCGACAGGGGATAGCAATCAGCCCCAGCATTTT. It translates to CASSPTGDSNQPQHF.

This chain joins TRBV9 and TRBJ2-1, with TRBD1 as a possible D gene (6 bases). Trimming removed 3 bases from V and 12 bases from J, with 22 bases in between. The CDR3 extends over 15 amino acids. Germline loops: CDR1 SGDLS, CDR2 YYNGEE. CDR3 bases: TGTGCCAGCAGCGAGAGGGACCGGAGTGGGGGCGGGCAGTTCTTC. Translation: CASSERDRSGGGQFF.

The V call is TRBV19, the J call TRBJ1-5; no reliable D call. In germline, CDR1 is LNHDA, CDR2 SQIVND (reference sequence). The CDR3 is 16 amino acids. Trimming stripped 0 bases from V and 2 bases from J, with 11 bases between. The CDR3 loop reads CASSIDRGSGNQPQHF. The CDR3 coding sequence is TGTGCCAGTAGTATAGATCGGGGATCGGGCAATCAGCCCCAGCATTTT.

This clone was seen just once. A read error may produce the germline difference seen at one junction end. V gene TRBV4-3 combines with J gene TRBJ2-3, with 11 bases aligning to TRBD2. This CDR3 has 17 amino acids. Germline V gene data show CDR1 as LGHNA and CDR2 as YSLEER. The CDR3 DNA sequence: TGCGCCAGCAACCAAGGGGCTAGCGGGGGGAACACAGATACGCAGTATTTT. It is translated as CASNQGASGGNTDTQYF.